This T cell receptor (beta chain) was captured in a study of naive and memory T cell subsets. Germline CDR1 and CDR2: SGHTA and FQGTGA. The CDR3 runs 13 residues. Trimming stripped 0 bases from V and 6 bases from J, with 8 bases between. The SP2 primer and nested alpha and beta constant region primers amplified ligated cDNA in four rounds. TCRdb reprocessed the 5' RACE reads via MiXCR and lists one record per CDR3 protein. This sample has about 48,000 distinct CDR3 sequences, with about 4.8% found just once. TCR cDNA received a 3' ligated oligonucleotide that carried a UMI. This clonotype was seen repeatedly, ten times or more.

The sequence was obtained from a female donor in good health. The chain links TRBV7-3 to TRBJ2-5; a weak D match, TRBD2 (5 bases). The CDR3 protein is CASSLTREKTQYF. Here the CDR3 DNA reads TGTGCCAGCAGCTTAACGAGGGAGAAGACCCAGTACTTC. Variable domain in full (rest from reference TRBV7-3 and TRBJ2-5): GAGVSQTPSNKVTEKGKYVELRCDPISGHTALYWYRQSLGQGPEFLIYFQGTGAADDSGLPNDRFFAVRPEGSVSTLKIQRTERGDSAVYLCASSLTREKTQYFGPGTRLLVL.